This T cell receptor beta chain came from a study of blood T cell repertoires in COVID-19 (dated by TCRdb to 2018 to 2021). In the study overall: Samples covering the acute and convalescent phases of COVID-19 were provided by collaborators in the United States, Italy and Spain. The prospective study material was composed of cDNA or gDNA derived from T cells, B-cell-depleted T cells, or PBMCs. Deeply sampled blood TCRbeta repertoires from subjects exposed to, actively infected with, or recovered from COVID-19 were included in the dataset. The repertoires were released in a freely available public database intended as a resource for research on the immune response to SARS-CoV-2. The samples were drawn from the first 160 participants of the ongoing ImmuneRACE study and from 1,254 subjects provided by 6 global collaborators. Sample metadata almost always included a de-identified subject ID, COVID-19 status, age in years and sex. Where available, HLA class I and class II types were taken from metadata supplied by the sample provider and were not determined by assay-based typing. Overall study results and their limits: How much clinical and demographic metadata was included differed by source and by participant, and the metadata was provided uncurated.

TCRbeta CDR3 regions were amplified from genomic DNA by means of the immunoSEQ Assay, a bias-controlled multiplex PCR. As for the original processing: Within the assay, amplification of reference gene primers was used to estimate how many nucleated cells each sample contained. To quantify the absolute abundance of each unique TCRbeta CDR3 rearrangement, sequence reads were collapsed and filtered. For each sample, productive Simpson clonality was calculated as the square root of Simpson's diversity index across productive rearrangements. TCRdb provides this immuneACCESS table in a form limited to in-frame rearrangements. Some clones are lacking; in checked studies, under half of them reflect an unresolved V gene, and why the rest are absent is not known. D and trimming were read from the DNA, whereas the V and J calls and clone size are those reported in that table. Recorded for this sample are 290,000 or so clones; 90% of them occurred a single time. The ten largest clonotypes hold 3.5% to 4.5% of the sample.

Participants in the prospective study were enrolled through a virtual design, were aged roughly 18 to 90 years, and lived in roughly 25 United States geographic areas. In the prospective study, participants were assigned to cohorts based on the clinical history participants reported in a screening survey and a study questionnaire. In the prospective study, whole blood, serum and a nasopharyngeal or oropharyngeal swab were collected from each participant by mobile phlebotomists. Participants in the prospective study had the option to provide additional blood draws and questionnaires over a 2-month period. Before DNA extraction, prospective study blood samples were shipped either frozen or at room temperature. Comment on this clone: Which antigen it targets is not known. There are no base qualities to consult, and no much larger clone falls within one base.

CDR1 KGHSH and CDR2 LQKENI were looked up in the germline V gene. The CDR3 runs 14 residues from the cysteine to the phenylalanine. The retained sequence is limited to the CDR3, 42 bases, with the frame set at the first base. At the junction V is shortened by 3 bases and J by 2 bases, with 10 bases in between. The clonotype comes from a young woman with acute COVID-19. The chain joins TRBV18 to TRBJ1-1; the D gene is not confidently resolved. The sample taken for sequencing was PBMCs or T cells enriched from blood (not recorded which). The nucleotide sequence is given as TGTGCCAGCTCACCTCCGGTAAGAAACACTGAAGCTTTCTTT. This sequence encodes CASSPPVRNTEAFF.